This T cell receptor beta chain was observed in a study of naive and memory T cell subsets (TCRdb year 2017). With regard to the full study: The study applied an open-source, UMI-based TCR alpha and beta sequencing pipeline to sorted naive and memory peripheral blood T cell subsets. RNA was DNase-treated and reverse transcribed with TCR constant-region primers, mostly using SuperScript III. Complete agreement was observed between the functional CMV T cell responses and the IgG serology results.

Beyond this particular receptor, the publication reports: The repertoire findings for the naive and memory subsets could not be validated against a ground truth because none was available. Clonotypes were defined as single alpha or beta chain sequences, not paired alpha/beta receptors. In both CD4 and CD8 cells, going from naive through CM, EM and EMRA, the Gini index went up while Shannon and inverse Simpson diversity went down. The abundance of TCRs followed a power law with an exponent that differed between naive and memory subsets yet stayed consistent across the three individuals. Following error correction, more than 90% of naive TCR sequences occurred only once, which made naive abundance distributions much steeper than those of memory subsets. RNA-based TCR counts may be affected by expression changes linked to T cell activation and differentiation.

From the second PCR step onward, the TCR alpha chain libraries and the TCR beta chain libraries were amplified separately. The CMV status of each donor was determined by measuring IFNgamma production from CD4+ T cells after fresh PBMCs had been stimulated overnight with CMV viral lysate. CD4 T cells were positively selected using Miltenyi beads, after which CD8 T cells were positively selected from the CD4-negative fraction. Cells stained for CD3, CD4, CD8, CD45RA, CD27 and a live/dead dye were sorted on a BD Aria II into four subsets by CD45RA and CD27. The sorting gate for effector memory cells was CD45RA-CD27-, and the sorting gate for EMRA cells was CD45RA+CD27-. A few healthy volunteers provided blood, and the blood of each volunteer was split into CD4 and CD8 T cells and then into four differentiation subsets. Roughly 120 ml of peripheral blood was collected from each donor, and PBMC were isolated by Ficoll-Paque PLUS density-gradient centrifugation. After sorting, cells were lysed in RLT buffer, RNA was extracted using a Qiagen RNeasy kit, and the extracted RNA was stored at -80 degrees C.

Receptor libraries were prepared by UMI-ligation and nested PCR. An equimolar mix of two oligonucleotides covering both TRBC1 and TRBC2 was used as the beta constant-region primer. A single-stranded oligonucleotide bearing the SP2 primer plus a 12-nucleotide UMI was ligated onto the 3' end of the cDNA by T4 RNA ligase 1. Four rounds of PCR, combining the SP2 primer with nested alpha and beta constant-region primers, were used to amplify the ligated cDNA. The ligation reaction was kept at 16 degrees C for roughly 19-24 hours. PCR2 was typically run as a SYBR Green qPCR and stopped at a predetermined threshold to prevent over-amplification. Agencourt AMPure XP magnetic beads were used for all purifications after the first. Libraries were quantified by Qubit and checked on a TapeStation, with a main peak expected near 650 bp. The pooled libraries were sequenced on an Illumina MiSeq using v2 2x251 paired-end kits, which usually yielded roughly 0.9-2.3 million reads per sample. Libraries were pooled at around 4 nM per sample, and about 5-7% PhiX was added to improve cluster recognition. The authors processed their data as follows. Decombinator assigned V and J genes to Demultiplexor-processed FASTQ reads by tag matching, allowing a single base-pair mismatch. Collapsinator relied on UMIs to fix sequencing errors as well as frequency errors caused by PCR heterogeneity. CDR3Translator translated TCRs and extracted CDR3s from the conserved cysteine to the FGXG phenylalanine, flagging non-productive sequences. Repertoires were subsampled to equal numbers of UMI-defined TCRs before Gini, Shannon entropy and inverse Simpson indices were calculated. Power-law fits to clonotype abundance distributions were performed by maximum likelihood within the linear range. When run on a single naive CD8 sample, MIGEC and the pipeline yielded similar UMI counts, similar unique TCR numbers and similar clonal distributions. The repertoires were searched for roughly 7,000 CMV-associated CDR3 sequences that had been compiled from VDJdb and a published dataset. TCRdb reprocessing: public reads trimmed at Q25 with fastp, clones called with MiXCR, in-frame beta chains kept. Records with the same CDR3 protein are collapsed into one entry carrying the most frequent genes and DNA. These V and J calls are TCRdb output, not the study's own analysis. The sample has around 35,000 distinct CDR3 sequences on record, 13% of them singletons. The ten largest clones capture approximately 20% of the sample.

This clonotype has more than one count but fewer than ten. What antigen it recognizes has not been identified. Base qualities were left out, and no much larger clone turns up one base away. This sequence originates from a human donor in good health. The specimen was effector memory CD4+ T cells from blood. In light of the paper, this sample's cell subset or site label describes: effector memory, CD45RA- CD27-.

The sequence in DNA is TGTGCCAGCAGTTTTGGGGGAGGCCCTGCAACTAATGAAAAACTGTTTTTT. This sequence encodes CASSFGGGPATNEKLFF. The chain is encoded by TRBV12-3 or TRBV12-4 joined to TRBJ1-4, with a weak D call of TRBD1 (5 bases match). The CDR3 contains 17 residues, cysteine and phenylalanine counted. The only DNA kept is the CDR3, 51 bases in frame from the first base. V and J lose 3 bases and 0 bases, and a span of 14 bases separates them.